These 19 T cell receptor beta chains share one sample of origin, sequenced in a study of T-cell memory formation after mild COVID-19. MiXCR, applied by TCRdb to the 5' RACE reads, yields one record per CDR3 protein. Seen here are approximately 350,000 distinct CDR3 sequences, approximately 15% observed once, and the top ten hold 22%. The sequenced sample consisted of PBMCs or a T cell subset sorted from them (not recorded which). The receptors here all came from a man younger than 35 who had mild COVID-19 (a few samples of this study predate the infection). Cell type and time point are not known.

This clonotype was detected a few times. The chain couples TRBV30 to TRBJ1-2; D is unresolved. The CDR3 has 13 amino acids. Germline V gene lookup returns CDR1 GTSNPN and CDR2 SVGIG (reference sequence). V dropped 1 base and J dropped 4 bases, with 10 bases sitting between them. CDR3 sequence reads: CAWSGTFAYGYTF. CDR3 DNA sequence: TGTGCCTGGAGTGGGACCTTCGCCTATGGCTACACCTTC.

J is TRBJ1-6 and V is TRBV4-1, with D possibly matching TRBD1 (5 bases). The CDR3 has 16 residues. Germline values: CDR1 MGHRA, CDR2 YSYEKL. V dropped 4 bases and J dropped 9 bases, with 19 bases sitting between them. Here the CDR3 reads CASSRVSQGQSSPLHF. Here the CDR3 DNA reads TGCGCCAGCAGCCGCGTGTCCCAGGGCCAGTCTTCACCCCTCCACTTT.

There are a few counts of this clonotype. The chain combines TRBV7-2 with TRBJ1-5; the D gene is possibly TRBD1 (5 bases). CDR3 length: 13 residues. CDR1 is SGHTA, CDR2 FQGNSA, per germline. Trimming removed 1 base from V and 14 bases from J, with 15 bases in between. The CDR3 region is CASSLDLGGVKHF. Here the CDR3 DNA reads TGTGCCAGCAGCTTAGATCTCGGGGGGGTCAAGCATTTT.

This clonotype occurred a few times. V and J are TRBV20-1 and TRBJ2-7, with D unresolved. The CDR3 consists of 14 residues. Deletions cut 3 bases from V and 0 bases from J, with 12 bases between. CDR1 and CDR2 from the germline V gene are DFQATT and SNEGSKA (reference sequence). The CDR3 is CSASPRITSYEQYF. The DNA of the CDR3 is TGCAGTGCTAGCCCCCGGATTACCTCCTACGAGCAGTACTTC.

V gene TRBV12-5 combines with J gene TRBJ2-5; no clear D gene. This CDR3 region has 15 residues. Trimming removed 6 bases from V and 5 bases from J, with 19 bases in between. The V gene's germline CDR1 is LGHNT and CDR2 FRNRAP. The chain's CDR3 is CASGPHPLGSETQYF. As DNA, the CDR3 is TGTGCTAGTGGCCCCCACCCCCTAGGTTCGGAGACCCAGTACTTC.

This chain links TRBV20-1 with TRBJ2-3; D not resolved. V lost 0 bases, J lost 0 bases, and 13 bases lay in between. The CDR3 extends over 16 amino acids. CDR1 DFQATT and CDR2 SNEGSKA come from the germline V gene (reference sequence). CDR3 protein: CSAREGSTFSTDTQYF. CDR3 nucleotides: TGCAGTGCTAGAGAGGGGTCAACATTTAGCACAGATACGCAGTATTTT.

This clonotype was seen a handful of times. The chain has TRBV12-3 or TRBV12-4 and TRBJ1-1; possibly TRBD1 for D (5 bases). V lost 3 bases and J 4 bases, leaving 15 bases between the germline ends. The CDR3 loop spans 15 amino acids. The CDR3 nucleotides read TGTGCCAGCAGTTTTCTGTCGCAGGGAAGCACTGAAGCTTTCTTT. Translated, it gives CASSFLSQGSTEAFF.

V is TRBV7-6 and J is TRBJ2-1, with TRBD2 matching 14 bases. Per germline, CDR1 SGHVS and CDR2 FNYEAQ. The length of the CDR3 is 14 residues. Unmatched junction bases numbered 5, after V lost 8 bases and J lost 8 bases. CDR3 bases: TGTGCCAGCCAAGGGACTAGCGGGGGCGATGAGCAGTTCTTC. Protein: CASQGTSGGDEQFF. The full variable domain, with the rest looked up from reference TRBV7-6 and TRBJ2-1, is GAGVSQSPRYKVTKRGQDVALRCDPISGHVSLYWYRQALGQGPEFLTYFNYEAQQDKSGLPNDRFSAERPEGSISTLTIQRTEQRDSAMYRCASQGTSGGDEQFFGPGTRLTVL.

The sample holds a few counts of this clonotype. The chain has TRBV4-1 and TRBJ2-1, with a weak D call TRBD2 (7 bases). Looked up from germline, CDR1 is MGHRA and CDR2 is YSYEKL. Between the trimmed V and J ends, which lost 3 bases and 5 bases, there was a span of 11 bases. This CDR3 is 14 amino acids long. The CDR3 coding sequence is TGCGCCAGCAGCCATCGGGGGGCGGACAATGAGCAGTTCTTC. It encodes CASSHRGADNEQFF.

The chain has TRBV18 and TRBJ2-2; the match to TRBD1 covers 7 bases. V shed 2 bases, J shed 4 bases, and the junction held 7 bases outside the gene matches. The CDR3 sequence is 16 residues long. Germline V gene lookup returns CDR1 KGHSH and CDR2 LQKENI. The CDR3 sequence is CASSPVGQESTGELFF. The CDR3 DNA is TGTGCCAGCTCACCAGTCGGACAGGAAAGCACCGGGGAGCTGTTTTTT.

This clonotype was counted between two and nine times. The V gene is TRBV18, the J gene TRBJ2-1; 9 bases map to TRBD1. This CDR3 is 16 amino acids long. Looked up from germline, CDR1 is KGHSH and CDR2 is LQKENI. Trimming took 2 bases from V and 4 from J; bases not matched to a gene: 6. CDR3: CASSPTAGQGYNEQFF. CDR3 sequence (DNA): TGTGCCAGCTCACCAACCGCCGGACAGGGGTACAATGAGCAGTTCTTC.

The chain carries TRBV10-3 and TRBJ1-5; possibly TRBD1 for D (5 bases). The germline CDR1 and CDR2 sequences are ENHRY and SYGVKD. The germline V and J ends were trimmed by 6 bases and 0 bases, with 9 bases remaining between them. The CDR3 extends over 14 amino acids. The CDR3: CAIRPDSSNQPQHF. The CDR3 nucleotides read TGTGCCATCAGGCCAGACAGTAGCAATCAGCCCCAGCATTTT.

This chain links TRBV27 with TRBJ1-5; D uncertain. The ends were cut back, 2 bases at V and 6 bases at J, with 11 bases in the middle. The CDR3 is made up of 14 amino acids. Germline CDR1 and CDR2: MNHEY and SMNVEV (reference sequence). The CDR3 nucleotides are TGTGCCAGCAGTTTACGGGTTGGTAGTCAGCCCCAGCATTTT. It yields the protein CASSLRVGSQPQHF.

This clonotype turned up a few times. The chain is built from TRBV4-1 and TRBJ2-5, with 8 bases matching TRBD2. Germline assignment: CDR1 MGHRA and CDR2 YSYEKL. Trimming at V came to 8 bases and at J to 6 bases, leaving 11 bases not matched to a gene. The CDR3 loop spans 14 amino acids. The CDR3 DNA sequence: TGCGCCAGCCGACGGGGGGGCCGCACCAAGACCCAGTACTTC. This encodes CASRRGGRTKTQYF.

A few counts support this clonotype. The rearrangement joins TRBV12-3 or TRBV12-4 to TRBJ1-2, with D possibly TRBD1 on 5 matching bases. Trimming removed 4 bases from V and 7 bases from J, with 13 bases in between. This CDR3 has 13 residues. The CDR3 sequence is CASSSPYGGGYTF. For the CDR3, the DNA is TGTGCCAGCAGTTCCCCGTACGGGGGTGGCTACACCTTC.

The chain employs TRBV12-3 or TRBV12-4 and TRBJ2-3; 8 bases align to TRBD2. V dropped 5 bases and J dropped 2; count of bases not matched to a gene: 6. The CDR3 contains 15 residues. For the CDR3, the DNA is TGTGCCAGCAGTCGCGACGGGGGGGCCACAGATACGCAGTATTTT. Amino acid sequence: CASSRDGGATDTQYF.

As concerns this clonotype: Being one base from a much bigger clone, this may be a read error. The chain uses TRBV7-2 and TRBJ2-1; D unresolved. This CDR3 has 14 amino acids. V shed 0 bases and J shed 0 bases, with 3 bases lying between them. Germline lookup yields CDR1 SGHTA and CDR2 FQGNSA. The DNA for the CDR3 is TGTGCCAGCAGCTTAGCAGCCTCCTACAATGAGCAGTTCTTC. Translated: CASSLAASYNEQFF. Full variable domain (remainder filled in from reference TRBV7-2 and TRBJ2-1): GAGVSQSPSNKVTEKGKDVELRCDPISGHTALYWYRQSLGQGLEFLIYFQGNSAPDKSGLPSDRFSAERTGGSVSTLTIQRTQQEDSAVYLCASSLAASYNEQFFGPGTRLTVL.

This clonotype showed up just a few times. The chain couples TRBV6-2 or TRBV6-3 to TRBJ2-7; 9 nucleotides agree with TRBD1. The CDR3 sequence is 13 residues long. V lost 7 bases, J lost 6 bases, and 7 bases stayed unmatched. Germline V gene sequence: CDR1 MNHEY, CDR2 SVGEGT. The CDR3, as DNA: TGTGCCAGCACCCCGGACAGGGGTGGCGAGCAGTACGTC. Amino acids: CASTPDRGGEQYV.

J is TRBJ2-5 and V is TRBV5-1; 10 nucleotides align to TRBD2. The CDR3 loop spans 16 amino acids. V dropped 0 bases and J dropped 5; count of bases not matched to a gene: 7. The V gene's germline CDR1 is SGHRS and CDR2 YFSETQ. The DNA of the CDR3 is TGCGCCAGCAGCTTGGAGCGGGGGGGCCGACGGGAGACCCAGTACTTC. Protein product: CASSLERGGRRETQYF. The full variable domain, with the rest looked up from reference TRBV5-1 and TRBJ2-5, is KAGVTQTPRYLIKTRGQQVTLSCSPISGHRSVSWYQQTPGQGLQFLFEYFSETQRNKGNFPGRFSGRQFSNSRSEMNVSTLELGDSALYLCASSLERGGRRETQYFGPGTRLLVL.